The TCR beta chain described here comes from a study of CD8 T cells in ankylosing spondylitis. This clonotype was counted at least ten times. The CDR3 contains 19 residues. V lost 6 bases and J lost 5; bases outside the gene matches: 17. Germline V gene sequence: CDR1 DFQATT, CDR2 SNEGSKA (reference sequence). Each CDR3 protein gets one entry after TCRdb re-called the 5' RACE reads with MiXCR. Among 150,000 to 200,000 distinct CDR3 sequences listed, 13% were seen once. The origin of this receptor is a female donor with ankylosing spondylitis or in good health (not recorded which). The chain carries TRBV20-1 and TRBJ2-1; 15 nucleotides match TRBD2. Specimen: blood, either unsorted or a sorted T cell fraction (not recorded which). The CDR3 is CSAPGSGLAGGLAHNEQFF. The CDR3 DNA sequence: TGCAGTGCCCCAGGGTCGGGACTAGCGGGAGGCCTCGCCCACAATGAGCAGTTCTTC.